This TCR beta chain was recovered during a study of cytomegalovirus exposure and HLA in healthy donors (dated 2017 in TCRdb). Notes on the research overall: An earlier analysis of some 550 of the donors reported 250 to 300 Gb of sequence data and some 100 million unique TCR beta sequences from about 179 million T cells. In the later analysis, no new phenotypic data were used to find candidate immune exposures; instead, reliance was placed on TCR beta sequences and their occurrence across donors. To decide whether each TCR beta V gene segment behaved as functional or pseudogenic, an earlier analysis of fewer than 750 of the donors relied on high-throughput TCR beta sequencing. High-throughput TCR immunosequencing, statistical association of individual TCRs with disease status, and machine learning were combined to predict cytomegalovirus infection status. All discovery cohort repertoires had been generated using a single sequencing platform. A later genetic analysis took genome-wide SNP genotypes for about 55% of the roughly 700 donors and used that subset as a discovery cohort. The aim of the study was to test whether cataloging public T cell receptors could identify signatures of past pathogen exposure. Using immunosequencing, the study profiled T cell repertoires from about 650 subjects and related those repertoires to cytomegalovirus serostatus. A later analysis re-analyzed previously published TCR beta repertoires from hundreds of donors and added high-resolution HLA genotyping to study TCR occurrence patterns. Typing coverage varied by locus: about 620-630 donors for A, B, C, DRB1 and DQB1; more than 500 for DQA1; nearly 610 for DPA1; roughly 450 for DPB1. Class I and class II HLA loci were covered by the typing at four-digit resolution. Of the approximately 400 genotyped donors, less than 85% were placed in the genetic ancestry cluster associated with self-reported Caucasian donors. Besides the first cohort of roughly 660 subjects, a separate validation cohort made up of 95 to 150 different subjects was used. Roughly 300 gigabases of sequencing data and 91 million or so unique TCR sequences made up an early release that covered several hundred HLA-typed donors. Across approximately 400 genotyped donors of the cohort, an average of approximately 200,000 unique TCR beta nucleotide sequences per donor were sequenced, and approximately 17% of those sequences were non-productive. Donor age, sex, ethnicity and CMV serostatus were collected together with the repertoire data. About five DR-DQ haplotypes were treated as single units for association and clustering because of strong linkage in the cohort.

Overall results and qualifications from the work: The classifier was reported to diagnose cytomegalovirus status with high specificity and sensitivity in both the original cohort and the validation cohort. A cluster of highly shared sequence variants was judged likely to be a technical artifact of the sequencing pipeline. Compared with equally common non-associated chains, HLA-associated TCR beta chains in a later analysis were more clonally expanded and had lower generation probabilities. Most TCR sequences were observed very rarely across donors, whereas some public TCRs were present in many individuals. Most CMV-associated TCR beta chains appeared to be HLA-restricted in a later analysis, and the HLA associations seemed to be driven largely by CMV exposure. A later genetic analysis reported fewer N-insertions in productive TCRs among donors in an Asian-associated ancestry cluster than the roughly 670-donor mean. When HLA alleles, especially DR and DQ, strongly co-occurred, TCR associations were difficult to assign to individual alleles. According to a later analysis, TCR association rates differed among HLA loci, with DRB1 alleles showing the most associated TCRs and HLA-C alleles showing the fewest. Correlated functional status among segregating V segments might be attributable to linkage disequilibrium, but an unknown experimental factor could not be ruled out. Several of the top co-occurrence clusters appeared to be linked to parvovirus B19, influenza, CMV and Epstein-Barr virus, according to a later analysis. A further reported finding was that TCR beta sequences accurately predicted the HLA-A and HLA-B alleles for most subjects in the first cohort. Because counts were too low, roughly 17 rarely observed V segments, including chromosome 9 orphons, were left out of the earlier analysis of a few hundred of the donors. Specific HLA alleles were associated with 15,000 to 20,000 TCR beta sequences at a false discovery rate of 0.05 in a later analysis. In an earlier analysis of over 550 of the donors, most TCR beta V segments were observed in productive rearrangements about 87% or about 30% of the time, broadly matching IMGT annotations. The study gave a list of 150 to 200 TCR beta chains associated with cytomegalovirus. Because HLA typing was missing for some donors at each locus, association tests included only the typed subset. For the cohort, immune exposure information was limited to CMV serostatus. A later genetic analysis associated a missense DCLRE1C variant with V-gene and J-gene trimming of TCR beta chains, and an independent cohort replicated the association. Some IMGT-functional V segments, including TRBV6-2 and TRBV6-3, could not be told apart with the 87-base-pair reads, so those segments were excluded. In this cohort, only TCR beta chains were sequenced, and detectable features were limited by the absence of alpha or paired-chain data. The presence/absence analyses assumed that sequencing depth was roughly uniform across donors, and that assumption may not be true. A few of the identified cytomegalovirus-associated TCR beta chains were confirmed in vitro to be specific for cytomegalovirus antigens. The authors suggested that the approach could potentially be extended to other disease states and immunological phenotypes.

Trimmed from V: 6 bases; trimmed from J: 7 bases; junction bases lacking a gene match: 8. The CDR3, from cysteine to phenylalanine, totals 14 residues. Only the CDR3 DNA stays, 42 bases, in frame from base 1. Via the germline V gene, CDR1 is SGHTA and CDR2 FQGNSA. To note about this clone: It has no known antigen specificity. No base quality information exists; no much larger clone differs at one position.

The cohort was made up of hundreds of healthy bone marrow donors. At the time of sampling, all cohort members were nominally healthy, though unrecorded immune exposures were likely present. CMV serostatus was positive for 289 and negative for about half of the 666 cohort members, and was not recorded for this donor. A peripheral blood sample was provided by each donor, and peripheral blood mononuclear cells were used for TCR beta sequencing. The Qiagen DNeasy Blood Extraction Kit was used to extract genomic DNA from the blood cell samples. Libraries were prepared through the immunoSEQ multiplex PCR assay. The multiplex PCR relied on a mix of 60 forward primers for TCR Vbeta segments and 13 reverse primers for TCR Jbeta segments. The CDR3 region of rearranged TCR beta genes was amplified from genomic DNA by a multiplex PCR assay. The Illumina HiSeq System was used to sequence the amplified TCR beta libraries as 87-base-pair reads. As for the original processing: In a later analysis, some 80 million unique TCR beta chains were counted across the approximately 670 repertoires, and around 10 million of these chains were shared by at least two donors. Raw reads were error-corrected and collapsed into unique sequences by a nearest-neighbor algorithm in which closely related sequences were merged to remove PCR and sequencing errors. V, D and J gene segments were assigned by aligning CDR3 sequences to IMGT reference sequences. For a sequence to be retained, a match of at least six nucleotides was required to both a V gene segment and a J gene segment. Rearrangements were called productive when the CDR3 lacked stop codons and stayed in frame with V and J; all others were non-productive. Following IMGT convention, CDR3 was defined as the stretch from the second conserved V-encoded cysteine to the conserved J-encoded phenylalanine. In an earlier analysis of approximately 590 of the donors, sequences lacking an unambiguous match to a single V gene segment were excluded. An earlier analysis of about 600 of the donors called V segments functional above 56.7% productive rearrangements and segregating when the between-donor standard deviation exceeded 5%. To diagnose cytomegalovirus status from the catalog of TCR beta chain sequences, a statistical classification framework was built. In a later analysis, V and J genes were assigned by comparing TCR nucleotide sequences against IMGT/GENE-DB human TR gene sequences. The TCRdist pipeline was used in a later analysis to assign CDR3 sequences and most-parsimonious VDJ recombination scenarios. A later analysis defined each TCR beta chain by its CDR3 amino acid sequence plus V-gene family, and excluded reads lacking a unique V-gene family. As a way to deal with suspected cross-contamination and a sequencing artifact, a later analysis dropped approximately 590 nucleotide sequences that were highly shared and had low generation probability. In a later analysis, a clonal expansion index was calculated for each public chain from normalized within-repertoire ranks of inferred template counts. In a later analysis, generation probabilities were computed using a VDJ recombination model fitted to out-of-frame rearrangements, and the results were checked against IGoR. A later analysis scored TCR-TCR, TCR-HLA and TCR-CMV co-occurrence with hypergeometric tests, applying a repertoire-size bias correction to TCR pairs. False discovery rates were estimated in a later analysis by permuting HLA or CMV assignments 20 times. A later analysis grouped co-occurring TCRs with DBSCAN, adding TCRdist sequence similarity when clustering within HLA-allele-positive subsets. For co-occurrence clustering, repertoires with fewer than 30,000 or more than 120,000 public chains were excluded, along with 5 or 6 repertoires with anomalous nucleotide sharing. TCRdb's version of the immuneACCESS table is confined to in-frame rearrangements and falls short of the full clone set. An unresolved V gene accounts for under half of the shortfall where checked; the remainder is of unknown origin. V and J calls and clone size are as listed in that table; D and trimming were resolved from the DNA. Counted in this sample were around 70,000 clones; approximately 75% of them appeared once. Of the sample, approximately 7% falls within the top ten clones.

Sequences were obtained from PBMCs. The clonotype was recovered from a human donor in good health. This receptor chain uses TRBV7-2 and TRBJ1-5, with 8 junctional bases fitting TRBD1. In nucleotides, the sequence is TGTGCCAGCAGTTCGGGACAGGTAGGGCAGCCCCAGCATTTT. Its coded protein is CASSSGQVGQPQHF.